These 27 T cell receptor beta chains share one sample of origin, sequenced in a study of blood T cell repertoires in COVID-19. Profiling relied on immunoSEQ multiplex PCR, and the TCRdb table lists in-frame clones only, not all of them. The sample has under 250,000 clones; approximately 90% are singletons. Specimen: peripheral blood. These receptors all stem from a man aged 25-45 years with COVID-19, enrolled during active disease.

The chain is built from TRBV4-3 and TRBJ1-6; TRBD1 matches at 7 bases. The CDR3 sequence is 15 residues long. J gave up 8 bases and V 2 bases, and 6 bases lay outside the gene matches. Germline values: CDR1 LGHNA, CDR2 YSLEER. The CDR3 DNA follows: TGCGCCAGCAGCCAAAGTCCCAGGGGGGATTCACCCCTCCACTTT. Translated: CASSQSPRGDSPLHF.

In this sample, this clone turned up once. This rearrangement joins TRBV7-9 to TRBJ2-7; D gene ambiguous. The length of the CDR3 is 14 residues. Germline V gene lookup returns CDR1 SEHNR and CDR2 FQNEAQ (reference sequence). The germline V and J ends were trimmed by 0 bases and 0 bases, with 6 bases remaining between them. This CDR3 is CASSLAGNSYEQYF. The CDR3 nucleotides read TGTGCCAGCAGCTTAGCGGGCAACTCCTACGAGCAGTACTTC.

This chain uses TRBV11-2 with TRBJ2-5; the match to TRBD2 covers 16 bases. The V segment lost 6 bases and the J segment 5 bases; nucleotides outside the gene matches: 9. Germline loops: CDR1 SGHAT, CDR2 FQNNGV. The CDR3 is made up of 17 amino acids. This CDR3 is CASRLGTSGGVYETQYF. In DNA form, the CDR3 reads TGTGCCAGCAGGCTGGGGACTAGCGGGGGGGTATATGAGACCCAGTACTTC.

The rearrangement uses TRBV7-9 and TRBJ2-7; 7 positions agree with TRBD1. The junction had 8 bases not matched to a gene; V was cut back by 1 base and J by 2 bases. The CDR3 is made up of 16 amino acids. CDR1 and CDR2 from the germline V gene are SEHNR and FQNEAQ (reference sequence). This CDR3 is CASSLVLGQRTYEQYF. CDR3 sequence (DNA): TGTGCCAGCAGCTTAGTTTTGGGACAGAGAACCTACGAGCAGTACTTC. Looking up the rest from reference TRBV7-9 and TRBJ2-7 gives the full variable domain: DTGVSQNPRHKITKRGQNVTFRCDPISEHNRLYWYRQTLGQGPEFLTYFQNEAQLEKSRLLSDRFSAERPKGSFSTLEIQRTEQGDSAMYLCASSLVLGQRTYEQYFGPGTRLTVT.

This chain uses TRBV13 with TRBJ1-5; D gene ambiguous. CDR3 size: 13 residues. V dropped 0 bases and J dropped 4 bases, with 4 bases sitting between them. Germline V gene lookup returns CDR1 PRHDT and CDR2 FYEKMQ (reference sequence). In nucleotides, the CDR3 is TGTGCCAGCAGCTTAGGCAAAAATCAGCCCCAGCATTTT. It is translated as CASSLGKNQPQHF.

There are a few counts of this clone. This sequence joins TRBV12-5 and TRBJ1-1; TRBD1 matches at 8 bases. The CDR3 extends over 14 amino acids. The ends lost 1 base at V and 6 bases at J; junction bases unmatched: 4. The V gene's germline CDR1 is LGHNT and CDR2 FRNRAP. In DNA form, the CDR3 reads TGTGCTAGTGGTTTGGGCCAGGGGGCGGCTGAAGCTTTCTTT. It specifies CASGLGQGAAEAFF.

The chain recombines TRBV11-1 with TRBJ2-7; tentatively, D is TRBD2 (5 bases). Trimming removed 3 bases from V and 3 bases from J, with 12 bases in between. From germline, CDR1 is SGHAT and CDR2 FQDESV (reference sequence). This CDR3 spans 14 amino acids. The CDR3 DNA reads as TGTGCCAGCAGCTTGAGCAGCGGCAACTACGAGCAGTACTTC. It yields the protein CASSLSSGNYEQYF. Looking up the rest from reference TRBV11-1 and TRBJ2-7 gives the full variable domain: EAEVAQSPRYKITEKSQAVAFWCDPISGHATLYWYRQILGQGPELLVQFQDESVVDDSQLPKDRFSAERLKGVDSTLKIQPAELGDSAMYLCASSLSSGNYEQYFGPGTRLTVT.

This rearrangement joins TRBV27 to TRBJ2-7; a possible D gene is TRBD1 (7 bases). V was shortened by 6 bases and J by 5 bases, with 14 bases between the two germline ends. The CDR3 totals 13 residues. Germline V lookup: CDR1 MNHEY, CDR2 SMNVEV (reference sequence). CDR3 amino acids: CASRRAGGNEQYF. The CDR3 region has the DNA TGTGCCAGCAGGCGGGCAGGGGGGAACGAGCAGTACTTC.

This chain joins TRBV9 and TRBJ2-5; perhaps TRBD1 as D (5 bases). The V gene lost 3 bases and the J gene lost 3 bases, with 9 bases spanning the gap. Germline CDR1 is SGDLS and CDR2 is YYNGEE. This CDR3 has 13 residues. The CDR3 here is CASSAVREETQYF. The CDR3 bases are TGTGCCAGCAGCGCAGTCAGGGAAGAGACCCAGTACTTC.

This clone was observed a handful of times. V usage is TRBV11-2 and J usage is TRBJ1-1; D gene unclear. CDR1 is SGHAT, CDR2 FQNNGV, per germline. Trimming removed 1 base from V and 8 bases from J, with 8 bases in between. The CDR3 runs to 12 residues. CDR3 amino acids: CASSLVRSEAFF. In DNA form, the CDR3 reads TGTGCCAGCAGCTTAGTGAGATCCGAAGCTTTCTTT.

The rearrangement uses TRBV7-2 and TRBJ1-5; D is possibly TRBD1 (6 bases). Trimming pared 5 bases from V and 6 bases from J, leaving 14 bases between. CDR3 length equals 14 residues. Looked up from germline, CDR1 is SGHTA and CDR2 is FQGNSA. CDR3 loop: CASSARTGIQPQHF. CDR3 nucleotide sequence: TGTGCCAGCAGCGCTCGAACAGGGATTCAGCCCCAGCATTTT.

The chain couples TRBV11-2 to TRBJ1-1; the D is unclear. With 7 bases removed from V and 1 base from J, the gap between germline ends came to 10 bases. The CDR3 contains 13 residues. Germline V gene sequence: CDR1 SGHAT, CDR2 FQNNGV. The chain's CDR3 is CASTYYENTEAFF. The CDR3 DNA follows: TGTGCCAGCACCTATTACGAGAACACTGAAGCTTTCTTT.

The gene calls are TRBV4-3 and TRBJ2-7, with 8 bases that match TRBD1. V was clipped by 0 bases and J by 0 bases; unmatched bases: 4. Germline V gives CDR1 LGHNA, CDR2 YSLEER. The CDR3 length is 16 residues. The CDR3 region has the DNA TGCGCCAGCAGCCAAGAATTTACAGGGGGCTCCTACGAGCAGTACTTC. Protein sequence: CASSQEFTGGSYEQYF.

The chain links TRBV9 to TRBJ2-2, with D uncertain. Trimming removed 1 base from V and 3 bases from J, with 4 bases in between. Germline V gene sequence: CDR1 SGDLS, CDR2 YYNGEE. The CDR3 contains 13 residues. CDR3 sequence (DNA): TGTGCCAGCAGCGTACTTTACACCGGGGAGCTGTTTTTT. It yields the protein CASSVLYTGELFF. Variable domain in full (rest from reference TRBV9 and TRBJ2-2): DSGVTQTPKHLITATGQRVTLRCSPRSGDLSVYWYQQSLDQGLQFLIQYYNGEERAKGNILERFSAQQFPDLHSELNLSSLELGDSALYFCASSVLYTGELFFGEGSRLTVL.

V is TRBV9 and J is TRBJ1-2; TRBD1 might be the D (6 bases). There are 14 residues in the CDR3. With 0 bases removed from V and 2 bases from J, the gap between germline ends came to 8 bases. Germline-derived CDR1 and CDR2 are SGDLS and YYNGEE. The CDR3 DNA follows: TGTGCCAGCAGCGTAGCTGGGACAAACTATGGCTACACCTTC. It specifies CASSVAGTNYGYTF.

The CDR3 region is CASSFQGRYYGYTF. The CDR3 DNA sequence: TGTGCCAGCAGCTTCCAGGGGCGATACTATGGCTACACCTTC. The rearrangement uses TRBV5-6 and TRBJ1-2; possibly TRBD1 for D (6 bases). Germline values: CDR1 SGHDT, CDR2 YYEEEE. Trimming removed 2 bases from V and 3 bases from J, with 11 bases in between. The length of the CDR3 is 14 residues. Based on the CDR3 plus reference TRBV5-6 and TRBJ1-2, the full variable domain is DAGVTQSPTHLIKTRGQQVTLRCSPKSGHDTVSWYQQALGQGPQFIFQYYEEEERQRGNFPDRFSGHQFPNYSSELNVNALLLGDSALYLCASSFQGRYYGYTFGSGTRLTVV.

V gene TRBV5-6 combines with J gene TRBJ1-5; TRBD1 might be the D (5 bases). CDR1 SGHDT and CDR2 YYEEEE come from the germline V gene. Trimming stripped 1 base from V and 2 bases from J, with 7 bases between. The CDR3 spans 14 residues. CDR3 DNA: TGTGCCAGCAGCTTGTTACAGGGCAATCAGCCCCAGCATTTT. This encodes CASSLLQGNQPQHF.

The chain couples TRBV4-1 to TRBJ2-1; 7 nucleotides line up with TRBD1. The CDR3 spans 16 residues. CDR1 and CDR2 from the germline V gene are MGHRA and YSYEKL. After removal of 3 bases from V and 3 bases from J, the junction contained 8 bases not matched to a gene. CDR3 sequence reads: CASSQTPGQIYNEQFF. CDR3 DNA: TGCGCCAGCAGCCAGACACCGGGACAGATCTACAATGAGCAGTTCTTC.

The rearrangement links TRBV24-1 to TRBJ2-7; TRBD1 matches 11 bases. CDR3 length equals 15 residues. Looked up from germline, CDR1 is KGHDR and CDR2 is SFDVKD. The V and J ends lost 4 bases and 4 bases, in that order; junction bases with no gene match: 5. The CDR3: CATSDPGQGEYEQYF. The DNA of the CDR3 is TGTGCCACCAGTGACCCGGGACAGGGGGAATACGAGCAGTACTTC.

This chain links TRBV10-1 with TRBJ1-1; TRBD1 matches 7 bases. J was trimmed by 0 bases and V by 4 bases; bases with no gene match: 14. CDR1 and CDR2 from the germline V gene are WNHNN and SYGVQD (reference sequence). CDR3 length: 18 amino acids. The CDR3 is CASSGSRQGDVMNTEAFF. The CDR3 coding sequence is TGCGCCAGCAGTGGGAGTCGACAGGGCGACGTTATGAACACTGAAGCTTTCTTT.

The rearrangement joins TRBV24-1 to TRBJ2-1, with TRBD1 identical over 9 bases. The V and J ends lost 9 bases and 6 bases, in that order; junction bases with no gene match: 5. CDR1 and CDR2 (germline): KGHDR, SFDVKD. The CDR3 contains 13 residues. The DNA of the CDR3 is TGTGCCACCGGGACAGGGCTTTCCAATGAGCAGTTCTTC. It specifies CATGTGLSNEQFF.

The chain recombines TRBV28 with TRBJ1-2, with a tentative D call TRBD1 (5 bases). V was trimmed by 6 bases and J by 2 bases, leaving 19 bases between them. This CDR3 region has 16 residues. The germline CDR1 and CDR2 sequences are MDHEN and SYDVKM. CDR3 amino acids: CASSSTGGAGNYGYTF. CDR3 sequence (DNA): TGTGCCAGCAGCTCCACGGGTGGGGCTGGAAACTATGGCTACACCTTC.

Here the CDR3 reads CASSRRPTSGYNNEQFF. In DNA, the CDR3 is TGTGCCAGCAGCCGCCGACCCACTAGCGGGTATAACAATGAGCAGTTCTTC. The chain carries TRBV3-1 (or the pseudogene TRBV3-2) and TRBJ2-1, with 9 bases fitting TRBD2. Germline values: CDR1 LGHDT, CDR2 YNNKEL (reference sequence). Trimming at V came to 4 bases and at J to 5 bases, leaving 12 bases not matched to a gene. The CDR3 contains 17 residues.

The V gene is TRBV2, the J gene TRBJ2-1; TRBD2 agrees at 10 bases. Germline V gives CDR1 SNHLY, CDR2 FYNNEI. V shed 8 bases and J 5 bases; nucleotides not matched to a gene: 9. The CDR3 has 15 residues. The CDR3 region is CASRPLAGAHNEQFF. For the CDR3, the DNA is TGTGCCAGCCGGCCCCTAGCGGGAGCCCACAATGAGCAGTTCTTC.

V gene TRBV2 combines with J gene TRBJ2-5; a weak D match, TRBD1 (6 bases). This CDR3 has 10 amino acids. CDR1 is SNHLY, CDR2 FYNNEI, per germline. CDR3 sequence (DNA): TGTGTTATAGGGGGAGAGACCCAGTACTTC. This sequence encodes CVIGGETQYF. The full variable domain, completed using reference TRBV2 and TRBJ2-5, is EPEVTQTPSHQVTQMGQEVILRCVPISNHLYFYWYRQILGQKVEFLVSFYNNEISEKSEIFDDQFSVERPDGSNFTLKIRSTKLEDSAMYFCVIGGETQYFGPGTRLLVL.

This chain links TRBV5-5 with TRBJ1-5; a weak D match, TRBD1 (5 bases). The CDR3 is made up of 15 amino acids. V lost 2 bases and J lost 2, with 11 bases in between. From germline, CDR1 is SGHKS and CDR2 YYEKEE (reference sequence). The CDR3 DNA reads TGTGCCAGCAGCTTCATCCAAGGGGGCAATCAGCCCCAGCATTTT. Amino acids: CASSFIQGGNQPQHF.

The rearrangement joins TRBV4-2 to TRBJ2-1, with 7 positions matching TRBD2. The CDR3 contains 14 residues. Germline V gene lookup returns CDR1 LGHNA and CDR2 YNFKEQ. V shed 4 bases, J shed 9 bases, and the junction held 9 bases outside the gene matches. CDR3 region: CASSLTLARSEQFF. As DNA, the CDR3 is TGTGCCAGCAGCCTCACACTAGCGCGGAGTGAGCAGTTCTTC.